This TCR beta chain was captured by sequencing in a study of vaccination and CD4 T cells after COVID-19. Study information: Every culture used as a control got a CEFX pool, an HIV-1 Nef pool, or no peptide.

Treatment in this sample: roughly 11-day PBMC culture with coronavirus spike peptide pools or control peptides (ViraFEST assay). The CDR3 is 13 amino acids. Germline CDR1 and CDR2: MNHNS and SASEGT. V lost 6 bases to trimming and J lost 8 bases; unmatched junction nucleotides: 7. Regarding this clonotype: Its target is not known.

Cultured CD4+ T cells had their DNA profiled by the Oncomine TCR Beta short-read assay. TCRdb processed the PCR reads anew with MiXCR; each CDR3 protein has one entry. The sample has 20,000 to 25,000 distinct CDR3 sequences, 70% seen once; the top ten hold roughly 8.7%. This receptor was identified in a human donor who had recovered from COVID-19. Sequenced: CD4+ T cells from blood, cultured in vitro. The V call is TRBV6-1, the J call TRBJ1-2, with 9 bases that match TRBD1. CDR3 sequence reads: CASRMDRGGGYTF. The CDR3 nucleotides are TGTGCCAGCAGAATGGACAGGGGAGGAGGCTACACCTTC.